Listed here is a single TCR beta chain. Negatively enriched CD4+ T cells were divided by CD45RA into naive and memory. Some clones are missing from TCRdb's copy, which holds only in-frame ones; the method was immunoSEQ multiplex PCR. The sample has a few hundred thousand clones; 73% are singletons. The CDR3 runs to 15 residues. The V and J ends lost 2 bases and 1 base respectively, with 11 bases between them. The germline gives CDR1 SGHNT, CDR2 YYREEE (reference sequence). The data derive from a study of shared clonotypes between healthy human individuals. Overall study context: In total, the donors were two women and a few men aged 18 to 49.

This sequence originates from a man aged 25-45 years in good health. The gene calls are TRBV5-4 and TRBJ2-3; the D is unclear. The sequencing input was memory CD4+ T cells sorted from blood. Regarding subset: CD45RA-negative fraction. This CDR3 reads CASSLYAAGTDTQYF. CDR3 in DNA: TGTGCCAGCAGCTTATATGCGGCCGGCACAGATACGCAGTATTTT.